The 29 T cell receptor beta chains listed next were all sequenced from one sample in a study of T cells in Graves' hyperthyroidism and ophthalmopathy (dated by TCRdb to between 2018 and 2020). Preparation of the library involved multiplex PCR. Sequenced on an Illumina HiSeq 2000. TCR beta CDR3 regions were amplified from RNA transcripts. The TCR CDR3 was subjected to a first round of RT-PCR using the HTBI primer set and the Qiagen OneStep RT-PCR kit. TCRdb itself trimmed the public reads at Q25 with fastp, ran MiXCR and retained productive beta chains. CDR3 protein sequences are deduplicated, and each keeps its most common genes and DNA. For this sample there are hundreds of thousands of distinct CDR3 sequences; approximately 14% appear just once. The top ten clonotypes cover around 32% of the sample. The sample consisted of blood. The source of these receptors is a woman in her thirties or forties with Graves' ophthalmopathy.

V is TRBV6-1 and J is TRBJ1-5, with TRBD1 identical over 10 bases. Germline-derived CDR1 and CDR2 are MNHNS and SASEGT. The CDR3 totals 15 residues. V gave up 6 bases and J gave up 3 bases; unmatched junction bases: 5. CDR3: CASRDGTGANQPQHF. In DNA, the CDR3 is TGTGCCAGCAGAGACGGGACAGGGGCCAATCAGCCCCAGCATTTT.

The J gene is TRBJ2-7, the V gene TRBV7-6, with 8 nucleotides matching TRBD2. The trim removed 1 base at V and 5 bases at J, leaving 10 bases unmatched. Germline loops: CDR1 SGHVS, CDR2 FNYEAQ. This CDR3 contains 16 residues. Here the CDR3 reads CASSLGSGIRIHEQYF. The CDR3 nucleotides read TGTGCCAGCAGCTTAGGTAGCGGGATTCGAATCCACGAGCAGTACTTC.

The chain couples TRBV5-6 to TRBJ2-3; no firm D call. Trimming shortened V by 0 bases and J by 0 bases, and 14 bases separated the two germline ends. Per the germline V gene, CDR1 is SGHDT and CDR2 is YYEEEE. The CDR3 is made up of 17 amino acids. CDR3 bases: TGTGCCAGCAGCTTGGTGGTGGCAGCTGGGAGCACAGATACGCAGTATTTT. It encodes CASSLVVAAGSTDTQYF. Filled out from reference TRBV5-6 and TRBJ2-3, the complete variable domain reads DAGVTQSPTHLIKTRGQQVTLRCSPKSGHDTVSWYQQALGQGPQFIFQYYEEEERQRGNFPDRFSGHQFPNYSSELNVNALLLGDSALYLCASSLVVAAGSTDTQYFGPGTRLTVL.

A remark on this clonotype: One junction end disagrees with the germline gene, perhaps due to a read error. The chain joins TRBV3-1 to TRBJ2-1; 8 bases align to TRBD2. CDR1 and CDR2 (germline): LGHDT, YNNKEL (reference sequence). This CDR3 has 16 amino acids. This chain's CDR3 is CTSSPRGGGTYNEQFF. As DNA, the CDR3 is TGTACCAGCAGCCCGAGGGGCGGGGGGACCTACAATGAGCAGTTCTTC.

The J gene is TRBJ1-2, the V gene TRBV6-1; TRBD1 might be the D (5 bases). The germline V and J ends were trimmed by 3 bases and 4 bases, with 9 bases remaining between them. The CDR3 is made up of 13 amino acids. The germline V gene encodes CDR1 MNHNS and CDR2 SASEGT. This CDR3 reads CASSEGQSYGYTF. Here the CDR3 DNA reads TGTGCCAGCAGTGAGGGGCAGTCCTATGGCTACACCTTC.

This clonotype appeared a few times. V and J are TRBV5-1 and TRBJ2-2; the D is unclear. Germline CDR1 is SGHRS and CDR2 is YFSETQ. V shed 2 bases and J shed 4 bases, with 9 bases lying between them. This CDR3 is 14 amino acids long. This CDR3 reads CASSFPRSTGELFF. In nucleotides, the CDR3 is TGCGCCAGCAGCTTCCCCAGAAGCACCGGGGAGCTGTTTTTT. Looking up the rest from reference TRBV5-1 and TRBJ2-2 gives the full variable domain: KAGVTQTPRYLIKTRGQQVTLSCSPISGHRSVSWYQQTPGQGLQFLFEYFSETQRNKGNFPGRFSGRQFSNSRSEMNVSTLELGDSALYLCASSFPRSTGELFFGEGSRLTVL.

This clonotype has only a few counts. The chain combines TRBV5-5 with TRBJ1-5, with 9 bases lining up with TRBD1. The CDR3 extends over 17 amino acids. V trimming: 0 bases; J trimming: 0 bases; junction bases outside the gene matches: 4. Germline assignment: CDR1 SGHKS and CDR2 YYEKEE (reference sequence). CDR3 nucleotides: TGTGCCAGCAGCTTGGCCCCGACAGGGGGTAGCAATCAGCCCCAGCATTTT. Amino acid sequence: CASSLAPTGGSNQPQHF.

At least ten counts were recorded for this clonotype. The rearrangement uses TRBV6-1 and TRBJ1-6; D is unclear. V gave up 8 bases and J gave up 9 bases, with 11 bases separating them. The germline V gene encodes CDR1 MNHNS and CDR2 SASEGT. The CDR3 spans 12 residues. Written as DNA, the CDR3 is TGTGCCAGCTGGACGCGCGGTTCACCCCTCCACTTT. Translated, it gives CASWTRGSPLHF.

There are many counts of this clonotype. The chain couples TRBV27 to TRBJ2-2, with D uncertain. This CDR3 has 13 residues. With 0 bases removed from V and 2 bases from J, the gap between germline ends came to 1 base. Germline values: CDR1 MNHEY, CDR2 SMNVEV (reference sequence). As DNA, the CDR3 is TGTGCCAGCAGTTTATCAAACACCGGGGAGCTGTTTTTT. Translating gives CASSLSNTGELFF.

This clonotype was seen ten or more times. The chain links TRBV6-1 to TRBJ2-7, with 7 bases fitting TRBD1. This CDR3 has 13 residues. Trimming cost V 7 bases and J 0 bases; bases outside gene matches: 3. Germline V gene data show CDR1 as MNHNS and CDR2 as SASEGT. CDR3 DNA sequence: TGTGCCAGCAAGACAGGGAACTCCTACGAGCAGTACTTC. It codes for CASKTGNSYEQYF.

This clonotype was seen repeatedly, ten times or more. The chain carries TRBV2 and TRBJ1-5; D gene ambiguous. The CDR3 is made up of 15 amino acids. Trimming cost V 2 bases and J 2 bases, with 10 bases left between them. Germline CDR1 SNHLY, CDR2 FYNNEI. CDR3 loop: CASSEFSGGNQPQHF. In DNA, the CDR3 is TGTGCCAGCAGTGAATTTAGCGGAGGCAATCAGCCCCAGCATTTT.

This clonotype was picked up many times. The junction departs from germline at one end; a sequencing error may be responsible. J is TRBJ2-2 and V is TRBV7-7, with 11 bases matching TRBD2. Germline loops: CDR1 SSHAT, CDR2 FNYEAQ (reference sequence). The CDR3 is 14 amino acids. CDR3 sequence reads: CASSSGTSGAGLFF. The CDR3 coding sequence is TGTGCTAGCAGCTCCGGGACTAGCGGAGCGGGGCTGTTTTTT.

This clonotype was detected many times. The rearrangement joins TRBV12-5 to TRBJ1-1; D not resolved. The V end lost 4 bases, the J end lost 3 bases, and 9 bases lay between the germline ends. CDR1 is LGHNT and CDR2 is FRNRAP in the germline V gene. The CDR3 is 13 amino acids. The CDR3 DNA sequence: TGTGCTAGTGGTTCCTTTGGGGACACTGAAGCTTTCTTT. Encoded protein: CASGSFGDTEAFF.

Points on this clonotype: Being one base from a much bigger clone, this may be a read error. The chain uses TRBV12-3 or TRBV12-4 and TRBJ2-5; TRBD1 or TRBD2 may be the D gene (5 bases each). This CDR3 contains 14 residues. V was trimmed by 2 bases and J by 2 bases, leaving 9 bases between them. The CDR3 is CASSLLGAQETQYF. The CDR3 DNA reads TGTGCCAGCAGTTTACTCGGGGCACAAGAGACCCAGTACTTC.

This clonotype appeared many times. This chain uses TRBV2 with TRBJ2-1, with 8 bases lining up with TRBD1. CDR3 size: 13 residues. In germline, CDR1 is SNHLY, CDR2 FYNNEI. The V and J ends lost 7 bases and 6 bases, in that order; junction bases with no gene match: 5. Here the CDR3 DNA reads TGTGCCAGCACGGGACAGGCGCGCAATGAGCAGTTCTTC. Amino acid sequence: CASTGQARNEQFF. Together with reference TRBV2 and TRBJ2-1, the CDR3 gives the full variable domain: EPEVTQTPSHQVTQMGQEVILRCVPISNHLYFYWYRQILGQKVEFLVSFYNNEISEKSEIFDDQFSVERPDGSNFTLKIRSTKLEDSAMYFCASTGQARNEQFFGPGTRLTVL.

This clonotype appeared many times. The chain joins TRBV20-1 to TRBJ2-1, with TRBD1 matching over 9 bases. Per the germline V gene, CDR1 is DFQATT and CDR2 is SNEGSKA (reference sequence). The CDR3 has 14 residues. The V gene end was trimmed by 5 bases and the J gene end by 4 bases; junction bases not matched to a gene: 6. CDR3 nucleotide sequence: TGCAGTGCTCCTGGACAGGGGAGGTACAATGAGCAGTTCTTC. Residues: CSAPGQGRYNEQFF.

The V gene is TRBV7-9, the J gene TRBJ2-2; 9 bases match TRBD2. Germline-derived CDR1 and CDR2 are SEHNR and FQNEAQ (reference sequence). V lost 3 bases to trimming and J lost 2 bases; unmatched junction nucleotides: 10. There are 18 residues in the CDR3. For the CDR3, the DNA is TGTGCCAGCAGCTTCTCAACCCTTAGCGGGAGCAACACCGGGGAGCTGTTTTTT. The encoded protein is CASSFSTLSGSNTGELFF.

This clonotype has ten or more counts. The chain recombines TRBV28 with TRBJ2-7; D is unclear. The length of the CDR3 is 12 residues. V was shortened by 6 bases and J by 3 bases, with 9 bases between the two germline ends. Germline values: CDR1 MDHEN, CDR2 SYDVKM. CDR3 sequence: CASSLLYYEQYF. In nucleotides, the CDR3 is TGTGCCAGCAGCCTCCTCTACTACGAGCAGTACTTC.

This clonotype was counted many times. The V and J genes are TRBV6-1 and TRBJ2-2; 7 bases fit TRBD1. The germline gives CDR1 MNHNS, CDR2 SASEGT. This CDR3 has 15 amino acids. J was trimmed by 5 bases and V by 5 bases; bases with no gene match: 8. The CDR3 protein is CASSPRFRGTGELFF. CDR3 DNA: TGTGCCAGCAGTCCAAGGTTCAGGGGGACCGGGGAGCTGTTTTTT.

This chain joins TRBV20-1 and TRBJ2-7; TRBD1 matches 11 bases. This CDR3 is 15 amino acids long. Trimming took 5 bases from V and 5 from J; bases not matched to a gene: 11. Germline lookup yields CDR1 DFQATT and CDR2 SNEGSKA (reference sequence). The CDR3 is CSAPRGGTGGDEQYF. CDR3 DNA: TGCAGTGCTCCCAGGGGGGGGACAGGGGGAGACGAGCAGTACTTC.

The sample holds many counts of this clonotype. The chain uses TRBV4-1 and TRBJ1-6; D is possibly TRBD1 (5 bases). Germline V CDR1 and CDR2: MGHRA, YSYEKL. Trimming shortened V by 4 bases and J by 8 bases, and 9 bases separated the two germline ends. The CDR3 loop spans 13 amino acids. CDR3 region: CASSRGGDSPLHF. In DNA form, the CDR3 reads TGCGCCAGCAGCCGGGGGGGGGATTCACCCCTCCACTTT.

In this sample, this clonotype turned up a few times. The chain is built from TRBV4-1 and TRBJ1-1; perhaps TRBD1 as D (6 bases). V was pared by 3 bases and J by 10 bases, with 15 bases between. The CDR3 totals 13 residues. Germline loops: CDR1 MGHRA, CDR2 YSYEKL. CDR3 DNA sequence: TGCGCCAGCAGCCAGGGGACAATGGCCGGAGCTTTCTTT. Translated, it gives CASSQGTMAGAFF.

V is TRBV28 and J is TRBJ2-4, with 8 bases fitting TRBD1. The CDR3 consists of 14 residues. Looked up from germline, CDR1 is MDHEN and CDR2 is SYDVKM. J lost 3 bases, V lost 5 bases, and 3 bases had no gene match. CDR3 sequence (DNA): TGTGCCAGCAGTAACAGGGGGAGCAAAAACATTCAGTACTTC. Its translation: CASSNRGSKNIQYF.

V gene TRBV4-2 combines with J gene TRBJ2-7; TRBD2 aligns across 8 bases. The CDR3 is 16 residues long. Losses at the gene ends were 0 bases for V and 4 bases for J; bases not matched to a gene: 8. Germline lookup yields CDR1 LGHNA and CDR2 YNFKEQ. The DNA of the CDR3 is TGTGCCAGCAGCCAAGATGAAGGCGGGGGGACGTACGAGCAGTACTTC. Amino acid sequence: CASSQDEGGGTYEQYF.

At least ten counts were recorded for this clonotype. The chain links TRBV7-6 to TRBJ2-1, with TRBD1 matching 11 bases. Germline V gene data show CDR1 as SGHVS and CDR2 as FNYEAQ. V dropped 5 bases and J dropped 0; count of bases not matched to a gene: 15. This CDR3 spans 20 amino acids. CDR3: CASSPRTGGFLADSYNEQFF. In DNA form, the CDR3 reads TGTGCCAGCAGCCCAAGGACAGGGGGCTTCCTAGCGGACTCCTACAATGAGCAGTTCTTC.

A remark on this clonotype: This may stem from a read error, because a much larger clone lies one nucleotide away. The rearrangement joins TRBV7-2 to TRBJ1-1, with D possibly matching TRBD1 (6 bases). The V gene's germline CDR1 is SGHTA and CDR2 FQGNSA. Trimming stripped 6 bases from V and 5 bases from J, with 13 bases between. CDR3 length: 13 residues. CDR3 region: CASRVSGETEAFF. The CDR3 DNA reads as TGTGCCAGCAGGGTTTCAGGGGAGACTGAAGCTTTCTTT.

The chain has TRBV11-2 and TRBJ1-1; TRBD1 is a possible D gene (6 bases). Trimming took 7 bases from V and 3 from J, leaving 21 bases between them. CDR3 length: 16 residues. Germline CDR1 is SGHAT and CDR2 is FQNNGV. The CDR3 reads CASNFQGGTSDTEAFF. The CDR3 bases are TGTGCCAGCAACTTTCAAGGGGGGACTTCGGACACTGAAGCTTTCTTT.

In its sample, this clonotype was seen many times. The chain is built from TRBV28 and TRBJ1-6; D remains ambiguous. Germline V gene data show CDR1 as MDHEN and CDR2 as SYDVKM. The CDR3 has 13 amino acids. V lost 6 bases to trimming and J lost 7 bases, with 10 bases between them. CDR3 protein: CASRRTLNSPLHF. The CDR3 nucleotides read TGTGCCAGCAGACGGACCCTCAATTCACCCCTCCACTTT.

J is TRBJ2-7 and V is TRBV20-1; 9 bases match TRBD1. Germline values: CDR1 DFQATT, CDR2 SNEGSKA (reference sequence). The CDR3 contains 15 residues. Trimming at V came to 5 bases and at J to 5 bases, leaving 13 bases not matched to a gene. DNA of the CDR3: TGCAGTGCTCGCTGGTGGGGACAGGGCATCAACGAGCAGTACTTC. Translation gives CSARWWGQGINEQYF.